The rows below give T cell receptor beta chains drawn from one sample of a study of T cells in Graves' hyperthyroidism and ophthalmopathy. Using its own MiXCR run on the multiplex PCR reads, TCRdb lists one record per CDR3 protein. The table lists about 640,000 distinct CDR3 sequences, about 14% of them singletons. The sample taken for sequencing was blood. These receptors originate from a woman aged 45-65 years with Graves' ophthalmopathy. The CDR3 runs from the conserved cysteine through the conserved F or W. The D gene is left open where the match is weak. The size entry is marked missing in some rows and otherwise reads once, few, many or a size class.

j_call v_call clone_size cdr3_length d_call cdr3_nt cdr3_aa
TRBJ2-1 TRBV19 NA 12 NA TGTGCCAGTAGTACCCCGAGCAATGGGCAGTTCTTC CASSTPSNGQFF
TRBJ2-2 TRBV7-9 many 16 NA TGTGCCAGCAGCGCGAGACAGGACGCGAACACCGGGGAGCTGTTTTTT CASSARQDANTGELFF
TRBJ2-7 TRBV18 many 14 NA TGTGCCAGCTCACCTTTTACGGGAGAGGCCGAGCAGTACTTC CASSPFTGEAEQYF
TRBJ1-2 TRBV9 many 14 NA TGTGCCAGCAGCGTAGCCACAGGCCCCTATGGCTACACCTTC CASSVATGPYGYTF
TRBJ2-2 TRBV5-1 many 16 TRBD2 TGCGCCAGCAGCCTAGGACTAGCGGGAGGTCTCGGGGAGCTGTTTTTT CASSLGLAGGLGELFF
TRBJ2-1 TRBV7-9 many 17 TRBD2 TGTGCCAGCAGCTCCGCATTCAGGCTAGCGGGAGGCTATGAGCAGTTCTTC CASSSAFRLAGGYEQFF
TRBJ2-3 TRBV7-9 NA 16 TRBD2 TGTGCCAGCAGGTTGGGACTAGCGGGAGGAGCAGATACGCAGTATTTT CASRLGLAGGADTQYF
TRBJ2-7 TRBV10-3 few 12 NA TGTGCCATCAGCCGGACTAACTACGAGCAGTACTTC CAISRTNYEQYF
TRBJ2-1 TRBV2 NA 15 TRBD2 TGTGCCAGCAGGAACGGACTAGCGGGAGTGAATGAGCAGTTCTTC CASRNGLAGVNEQFF
TRBJ1-5 TRBV12-3/TRBV12-4 many 14 NA TGTGCCAGCAGTTTGGGGATTAGCAATCAGCCCCAGCATTTT CASSLGISNQPQHF
TRBJ2-3 TRBV5-1 many 14 NA TGCGCCAGCTACTACACCACTAGCACAGATACGCAGTATTTT CASYYTTSTDTQYF
TRBJ2-5 TRBV7-8 many 14 NA TGTGCCAGCAGCCGTCTTTTTGAGGAAGAGACCCAGTACTTC CASSRLFEEETQYF
TRBJ2-1 TRBV5-1 few 16 TRBD2 TGCGCCAGCAGCGGGTCTAGCGGCCTCTCCTACAATGAGCAGTTCTTC CASSGSSGLSYNEQFF
TRBJ1-5 TRBV20-1 NA 15 NA TGCAGTGCTAGAGCTATACGGGCTATAAATCAGCCCCAGCATTTT CSARAIRAINQPQHF
TRBJ2-6 TRBV30 NA 14 NA TGTGCCTGGAATCCAGACTCTGGGGCCAACGTCCTGACTTTC CAWNPDSGANVLTF
TRBJ1-2 TRBV29-1 NA 14 TRBD1 TGCAGCGACCGAGACAGGGGCGGTAACTATGGCTACACCTTC CSDRDRGGNYGYTF
TRBJ2-7 TRBV25-1 few 16 TRBD2 TGTGCCAGCAGTGAATATGGGCGGGGGAGCTCCTACGAGCAGTACTTC CASSEYGRGSSYEQYF
TRBJ1-2 TRBV10-3 NA 11 NA TGTGCCATCAGTGAGCTAGCCGGCTACACCTTC CAISELAGYTF
TRBJ2-7 TRBV27 many 14 TRBD2 TGTGCCAGCAGCCGGGGACTAGCCGTCTACGAGCAGTACTTC CASSRGLAVYEQYF
TRBJ1-1 TRBV7-3 many 18 NA TGTGCCAGCAGCTTAACGTGGGGTGAGACAGGACTGAACACTGAAGCTTTCTTT CASSLTWGETGLNTEAFF
TRBJ1-5 TRBV6-1 NA 16 NA TGTGCCAGCAGTCCCACAGGGTCCGAACCCAATCAGCCCCAGCATTTT CASSPTGSEPNQPQHF
TRBJ1-5 TRBV27 many 13 NA TGTGCCAGCAGTGACGGTGGGGGGCAGCCCCAGCATTTT CASSDGGGQPQHF
TRBJ2-2 TRBV5-1 once 15 NA TGCGCCAGCACCCCACAGGGACCGAACACCGGGGAGCCGTTTTTT CASTPQGPNTGEPFF
TRBJ2-1 TRBV3-1 once 14 TRBD2 TGTGCCAGCAGCCGAGGTAGCGGGAGCAATGAGCAGTTCTTC CASSRGSGSNEQFF
TRBJ2-1 TRBV14 many 15 TRBD2 TGTGCCAGCAGCCAAGGTCGGGGGGACTACAATGAGCAGTTCTTC CASSQGRGDYNEQFF
TRBJ2-7 TRBV9 few 13 TRBD1 TGTGCCAGCAGCGGAAGGACAGGGGACGAGCAGTACTTC CASSGRTGDEQYF
TRBJ2-2 TRBV29-1 NA 14 TRBD2 TGCAGCGTTTCGGTAGCGGGAGACACCGGGGAGCTGTCTTTT CSVSVAGDTGELSF
TRBJ2-7 TRBV5-1 many 17 TRBD1 TGCGCCAGCAGCTGGGACCGATCCGGGACAGTAACTATCGAGCAGTACTTC CASSWDRSGTVTIEQYF
TRBJ2-1 TRBV19 few 14 NA TGTGCCAGTAGTATAATCCACTACAACAATGAGCAGTTCTTC CASSIIHYNNEQFF
TRBJ2-7 TRBV7-9 many 14 TRBD1 TGTGCCAGCAGCTTGGGACAGGGAATGAACGAGCAGTACTTC CASSLGQGMNEQYF
TRBJ2-1 TRBV19 NA 16 TRBD1 TGTGCCAGTAGTATTCACCGGACAGGGTCTCACAATGAGCAGTTCTTC CASSIHRTGSHNEQFF
TRBJ1-5 TRBV19 NA 16 TRBD1 TGTGCCAGTAGTAGGGACAGAGTTTCCATCAATCAGCCCCAGCATTTT CASSRDRVSINQPQHF
TRBJ1-4 TRBV6-1 few 15 NA TGTGCCAGCAGTGAGTACCAGAGGAGGCTTGAAAAACTGTTTTTT CASSEYQRRLEKLFF
TRBJ1-1 TRBV3-1 many 14 NA TGTGCCAGCGGGTACAGGGCTAAGAACACTGAAGCTTTCTTT CASGYRAKNTEAFF
TRBJ2-7 TRBV20-1 NA 15 NA TGCAGTGCGTCGACAAGTGGTCACCTCTCCTACGAGCAGTACTTC CSASTSGHLSYEQYF
TRBJ1-1 TRBV28 many 13 NA TGTGCCAGCAGGATAGATGTGGGCACTGAAGCTTTCTTT CASRIDVGTEAFF
TRBJ2-1 TRBV5-1 many 16 NA TGCGCCAGCAGCTTGGATGGGGCTAAGGCTTACAATGAGCAGTTCTTC CASSLDGAKAYNEQFF
TRBJ2-1 TRBV24-1 few 19 TRBD2 TGTGCCACCAGTGATCCGAGGACTAGCGGGAGGGTAGGGAGCTATGAGCAGTTCTTC CATSDPRTSGRVGSYEQFF
TRBJ1-5 TRBV20-1 many 17 NA TGCAGTGCTAGAAAAACTTCCGGGACTTATAGCAATCAGCCCCAGCATTTT CSARKTSGTYSNQPQHF
TRBJ2-2 TRBV14 few 15 TRBD2 TGTGCCAGCAGCTGGGAGGGAGCCAACACCGGGGAGCTGTTTTTT CASSWEGANTGELFF
TRBJ2-5 TRBV6-2/TRBV6-3 many 15 TRBD1 TGTGCCAGCAGTTACTTATCCGGGACAGGAGAGACCCAGTACTTC CASSYLSGTGETQYF
TRBJ2-1 TRBV19 NA 14 TRBD2 TGTGCCAGTAGTATAGCGGGAGGGCCGGATGAGCAGCTCTTC CASSIAGGPDEQLF
TRBJ2-7 TRBV28 many 14 NA TGTGCCAGCAGTCCCCGAGGGGGGCTGTACGAGCAGTACTTC CASSPRGGLYEQYF
TRBJ2-7 TRBV7-6 many 17 NA TGTGCCAGCAGCCCACGGTATCGGGAACGGCTATGGTATGAGCAGTACTTC CASSPRYRERLWYEQYF
TRBJ1-3 TRBV6-2/TRBV6-3 NA 18 NA TGTGCCAGCAGCCACCCCCGAAAGGGGTTACCCTCTGGAAACACCATATATTTT CASSHPRKGLPSGNTIYF
TRBJ1-3 TRBV7-9 NA 13 NA TGTGCCAGCAGCTCTGTCTTAGGCCACACCATATATTTT CASSSVLGHTIYF
TRBJ2-5 TRBV28 NA 16 TRBD2 TGTGCCAGCAGTCCTTGGACTAGCGGAGCAAAAGAGACCCAGTACTTC CASSPWTSGAKETQYF
TRBJ2-3 TRBV14 NA 15 NA TGTGCCAGCAGCCACCGATCAGGGGGCACAGATACGCAGTATTTT CASSHRSGGTDTQYF
TRBJ2-1 TRBV6-1 many 17 NA TGTGCCAGCAGTTCAAAACGGTTCGCCTCGCTCCAAACTGAGCAGTTCTTC CASSSKRFASLQTEQFF
TRBJ2-1 TRBV20-1 many 16 TRBD2 TGCAGTGCTAGAGTTATAGCGGGGCGAGGCTACAATGAGCAGTTCTTC CSARVIAGRGYNEQFF
TRBJ2-2 TRBV27 few 12 NA TGTGCCAGCAGTCCCCGTGGGGGGAGACTGTTTTTT CASSPRGGRLFF
TRBJ2-5 TRBV10-3 few 15 NA TGTGCCATCAGTGAGTCGCTAGCCTTGGTGGAGACCCAGTACTTC CAISESLALVETQYF
TRBJ2-7 TRBV19 few 12 NA TGTGCCAGTATGGGAGAAACCTACGAGCAGTACTTC CASMGETYEQYF
TRBJ2-5 TRBV6-1 many 18 TRBD2 TGTGCCAGCAGCAAAGGACTAGCGGGAGCGTTAGGTAGGGAGACCCAGTACTTC CASSKGLAGALGRETQYF
TRBJ2-7 TRBV10-3 many 19 TRBD1 TGTGCCATCAGTGAGTCGACTCCGGTTATGGGACAGGGAGGGTACGAGCAGTACTTC CAISESTPVMGQGGYEQYF